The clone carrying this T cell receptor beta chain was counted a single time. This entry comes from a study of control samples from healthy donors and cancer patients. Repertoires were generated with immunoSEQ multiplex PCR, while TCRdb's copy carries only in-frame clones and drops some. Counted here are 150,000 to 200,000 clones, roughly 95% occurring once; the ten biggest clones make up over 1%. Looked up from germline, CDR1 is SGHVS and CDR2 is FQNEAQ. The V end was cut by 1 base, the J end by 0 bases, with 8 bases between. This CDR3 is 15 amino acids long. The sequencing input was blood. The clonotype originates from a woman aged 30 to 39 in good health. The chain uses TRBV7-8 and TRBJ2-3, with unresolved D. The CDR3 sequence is CASSLVEKSTDTQYF. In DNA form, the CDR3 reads TGTGCCAGCAGCTTAGTCGAGAAGAGCACAGATACGCAGTATTTT.